A selection of T cell receptor beta chains follows, all from one sample in a study of blood T cell repertoires in COVID-19. The method was immunoSEQ multiplex PCR; TCRdb's version includes in-frame clones alone and lacks a portion of them. The table has over 85,000 clones, around nine tenths seen once; the top ten hold around 4.2%. Sequencing input: peripheral blood. These receptor sequences come from a human donor with COVID-19, enrolled during active disease. The donor label of this sample is uncertain. CDR3s include the opening cysteine and the closing phenylalanine or tryptophan. A D gene is named only where the DNA matches it firmly. The size of a clone is reported for some rows only, either as once, few or many, or as a class for expanded clones.

j_call | clone_size | v_call | d_call | cdr3_aa | cdr3_nt
TRBJ2-3 | once | TRBV19 | . | CASSILGTTDTQYF | TGTGCCAGTAGTATACTAGGAACCACAGATACGCAGTATTTT
TRBJ2-7 | . | TRBV5-4 | TRBD1 | CASSFRDRDSYEQYF | TGTGCCAGCAGCTTCCGGGACAGGGACTCCTACGAGCAGTACTTC
TRBJ1-6 | . | TRBV9 | . | CASSVAAGVDIHSPLHF | TGTGCCAGCAGCGTAGCGGCAGGGGTTGATATTCATTCACCCCTCCACTTT
TRBJ1-1 | . | TRBV5-4 | . | CTSSRRGITEAFF | TGTACCAGCAGCCGGCGGGGTATCACTGAAGCTTTCTTT
TRBJ1-1 | once | TRBV7-3 | TRBD1 | CASSETGGTEAFF | TGTGCCAGCAGCGAAACAGGGGGGACTGAAGCTTTCTTT
TRBJ1-2 | . | TRBV5-1 | . | CASSLDGIANYGYTF | TGCGCCAGCAGCTTGGACGGGATAGCTAACTATGGCTACACCTTC
TRBJ2-2 | . | TRBV2 | TRBD1 | CASSEMGQGNTGELFF | TGTGCCAGCAGTGAAATGGGACAGGGGAACACCGGGGAGCTGTTTTTT
TRBJ2-7 | . | TRBV7-2 | TRBD1 | CASSLATGTEYEQYF | TGTGCCAGCAGCTTAGCGACCGGGACAGAATACGAGCAGTACTTC
TRBJ2-2 | . | TRBV5-1 | TRBD2 | CASSLEGTSGAGELFF | TGCGCCAGCAGCTTGGAGGGGACTAGCGGGGCCGGGGAGCTGTTTTTT
TRBJ1-5 | . | TRBV27 | . | CASSLRRLSNQPQHF | TGTGCCAGCAGTTTACGGAGATTAAGCAATCAGCCCCAGCATTTT
TRBJ2-5 | . | TRBV24-1 | TRBD2 | CATSVNSGRYQETQYF | TGTGCCACCAGTGTCAATAGCGGGAGATACCAAGAGACCCAGTACTTC
TRBJ1-1 | . | TRBV19 | . | CASKKETQNTEAFF | TGTGCCAGTAAGAAAGAGACACAGAACACTGAAGCTTTCTTT
TRBJ2-3 | . | TRBV7-2 | TRBD2 | CASSPYSGLGGTDTQYF | TGTGCCAGCAGCCCCTATAGCGGGTTGGGGGGAACAGATACGCAGTATTTT
TRBJ1-4 | . | TRBV6-5 | . | CASSFSATNEKLFF | TGTGCCAGCAGCTTTTCGGCAACTAATGAAAAACTGTTTTTT
TRBJ2-7 | . | TRBV30 | . | CAWSSLTGPYF | TGTGCCTGGAGTTCACTTACAGGGCCCTACTTC
TRBJ1-2 | . | TRBV7-2 | TRBD1 | CASSYAGTGNYGYTF | TGTGCCAGCAGCTATGCCGGGACAGGGAACTATGGCTACACCTTC
TRBJ2-1 | . | TRBV4-1 | . | CASRPINGEQFF | TGCGCCAGCAGGCCTATCAACGGTGAGCAGTTCTTC
TRBJ1-3 | . | TRBV18 | . | CASSPPIGRVGGNTIYF | TGTGCCAGCTCACCGCCCATTGGGAGGGTTGGAGGAAACACCATATATTTT
TRBJ2-7 | . | TRBV11-2 | . | CASSLDPAAGAIYEQYF | TGTGCCAGCAGCTTAGATCCGGCGGCAGGGGCAATCTACGAGCAGTACTTC
TRBJ2-1 | . | TRBV5-1 | TRBD1 | CASSNTGGPYNEQFF | TGCGCCAGCAGCAACACAGGGGGACCTTACAATGAGCAGTTCTTC
TRBJ2-3 | . | TRBV5-1 | TRBD2 | CASSPGLLAGWDTQYF | TGCGCCAGCAGCCCTGGTTTACTAGCGGGGTGGGATACGCAGTATTTT
TRBJ2-3 | . | TRBV7-9 | TRBD2 | CASSLGRLAGRDTQYF | TGTGCCAGCAGCCTAGGACGACTAGCGGGAAGGGATACGCAGTATTTT
TRBJ1-5 | . | TRBV2 | . | CASSLQGLSNQPQHF | TGTGCCAGCAGTCTACAGGGTTTGAGCAATCAGCCCCAGCATTTT
TRBJ2-1 | . | TRBV12-3/TRBV12-4 | . | CASSRNEQFF | TGTGCCAGCAGTCGTAATGAGCAGTTCTTC
TRBJ1-2 | . | TRBV2 | . | CASSDWGEGGYTF | TGTGCCAGCAGTGATTGGGGGGAGGGTGGCTACACCTTC
TRBJ1-2 | . | TRBV28 | . | CASSLSRAVGYTF | TGTGCCAGCAGTTTATCGAGGGCGGTTGGCTACACCTTC
TRBJ1-2 | . | TRBV10-3 | . | CAISDTETRAFNYGYTF | TGTGCCATCAGTGATACGGAGACTAGAGCTTTTAACTATGGCTACACCTTC